This entry describes one TCR beta chain. The target antigen is unknown. Data came from immunoSEQ multiplex PCR; TCRdb stores just in-frame clones and leaves some out. The sample shows fewer than 850,000 clones, roughly 70% of them seen only once. These data come from a study of shared clonotypes between healthy human individuals. About the research overall: Per-donor plates numbered three CD4 naive, three CD4 memory, two CD8 naive and one CD8 memory.

The study's findings and limits: Clonotypes shared by all four donors outscored non-shared clonotypes in generation probability. The authors expected sequencing depth to affect clonotype sharing among donors.

The trim removed 4 bases at V and 3 bases at J, leaving 12 bases unmatched. The CDR3 is 17 amino acids. Germline V gene data show CDR1 as MGHRA and CDR2 as YSYEKL. The sample comprised memory CD4+ T cells sorted from blood. This sample's subset: CD45RA-negative fraction. The receptor was isolated from a woman aged 25-40 years in good health. This chain connects TRBV4-1 to TRBJ2-3; 8 bases line up with TRBD2. The CDR3 spells CASSLTGAGGGTDTQYF. The CDR3 DNA reads as TGCGCCAGCAGCCTGACGGGGGCGGGAGGAGGAACAGATACGCAGTATTTT.